This T cell receptor beta chain is from a study of blood T cells in healthy people across ages. Combining a sample-barcoded 5' primer with a J-beta primer mix, a second PCR ran for roughly 7 to 12 cycles. TCRdb reanalysed the 5' RACE reads using MiXCR and keeps one entry per CDR3 protein. The sample yields roughly 550,000 distinct CDR3 sequences, approximately 25% seen once. This CDR3 contains 14 residues. This clonotype appeared a few times. In addition, the sample was reused for a study of T cells of mothers and their children. Per that paper: A few healthy Caucasian mothers, along with their six children, served as the donors.

Specimen: blood. The TCR originated in a boy aged 5-17 years in good health. The V gene is TRBV12-3 or TRBV12-4, the J gene TRBJ2-5; D is perhaps TRBD1 or TRBD2 (5 bases each). The J call is doubtful: the DNA matches TRBJ2-7 better. The CDR3 loop is CASSWAGAVYEQYF. The CDR3 bases are TGTGCCAGCAGTTGGGCCGGGGCGGTATACGAGCAGTACTTC.